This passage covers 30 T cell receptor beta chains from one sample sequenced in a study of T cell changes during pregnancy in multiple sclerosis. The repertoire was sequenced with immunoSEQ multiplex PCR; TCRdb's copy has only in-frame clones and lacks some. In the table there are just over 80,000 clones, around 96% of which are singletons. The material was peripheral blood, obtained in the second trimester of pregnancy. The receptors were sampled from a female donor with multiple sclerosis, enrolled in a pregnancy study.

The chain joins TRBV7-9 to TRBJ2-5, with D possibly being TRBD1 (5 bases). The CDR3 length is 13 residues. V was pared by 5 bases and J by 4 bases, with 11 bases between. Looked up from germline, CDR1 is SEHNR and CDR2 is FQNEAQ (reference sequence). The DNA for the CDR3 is TGTGCCAGCAGCCAAGGACAAATAGAGACCCAGTACTTC. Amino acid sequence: CASSQGQIETQYF.

CDR3 nucleotide sequence: TGCGCCAGCAGCTTTGGGACTAGCGGGAGTGGCGCAGATACGCAGTATTTT. Residues: CASSFGTSGSGADTQYF. V is TRBV5-1 and J is TRBJ2-3; 14 nucleotides align to TRBD2. Germline V gives CDR1 SGHRS, CDR2 YFSETQ. Trimming took 2 bases from V and 4 from J; bases not matched to a gene: 6. The CDR3 consists of 17 residues.

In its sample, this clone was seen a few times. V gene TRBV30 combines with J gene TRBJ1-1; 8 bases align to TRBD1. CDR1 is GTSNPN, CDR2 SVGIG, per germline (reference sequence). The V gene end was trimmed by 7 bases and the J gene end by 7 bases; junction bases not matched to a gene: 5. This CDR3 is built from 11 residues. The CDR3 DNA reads TGTGCCTCGAAAGGGACAGGTGAAGCTTTCTTT. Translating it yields CASKGTGEAFF.

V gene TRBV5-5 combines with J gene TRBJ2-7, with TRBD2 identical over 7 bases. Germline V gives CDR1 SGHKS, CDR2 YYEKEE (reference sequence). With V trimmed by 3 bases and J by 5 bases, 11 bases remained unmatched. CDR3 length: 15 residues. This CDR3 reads CASSSSPSGIDEQYF. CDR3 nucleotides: TGTGCCAGCAGCTCTTCACCGAGCGGGATCGACGAGCAGTACTTC.

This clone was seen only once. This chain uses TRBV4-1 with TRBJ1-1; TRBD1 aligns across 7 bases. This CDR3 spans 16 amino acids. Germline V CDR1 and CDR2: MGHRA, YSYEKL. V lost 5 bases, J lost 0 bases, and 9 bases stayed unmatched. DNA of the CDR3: TGCGCCAGCAGCGTCCCCAGGGGGGAGATGAACACTGAAGCTTTCTTT. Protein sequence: CASSVPRGEMNTEAFF.

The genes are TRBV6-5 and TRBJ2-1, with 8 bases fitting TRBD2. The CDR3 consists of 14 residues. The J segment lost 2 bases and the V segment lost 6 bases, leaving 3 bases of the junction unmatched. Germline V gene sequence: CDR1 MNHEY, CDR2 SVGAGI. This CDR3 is CASRGLGPYNEQFF. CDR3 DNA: TGTGCCAGCAGGGGACTAGGCCCCTACAATGAGCAGTTCTTC.

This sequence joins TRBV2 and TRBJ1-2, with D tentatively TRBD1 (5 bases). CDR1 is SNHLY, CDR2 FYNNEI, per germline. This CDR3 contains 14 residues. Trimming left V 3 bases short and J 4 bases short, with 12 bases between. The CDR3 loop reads CASSDRAYGYGYTF. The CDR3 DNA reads TGTGCCAGCAGTGACAGGGCGTATGGCTATGGCTACACCTTC.

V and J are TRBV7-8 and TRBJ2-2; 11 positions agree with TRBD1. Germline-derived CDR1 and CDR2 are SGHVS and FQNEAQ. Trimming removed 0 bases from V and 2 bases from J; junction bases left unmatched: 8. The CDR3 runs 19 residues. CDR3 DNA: TGTGCCAGCAGCTTAGCGCGGACAGGGGGCGCGAGAAACACCGGGGAGCTGTTTTTT. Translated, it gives CASSLARTGGARNTGELFF. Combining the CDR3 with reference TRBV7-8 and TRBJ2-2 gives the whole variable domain GAGVSQSPRYKVAKRGQDVALRCDPISGHVSLFWYQQALGQGPEFLTYFQNEAQLDKSGLPSDRFFAERPEGSVSTLKIQRTQQEDSAVYLCASSLARTGGARNTGELFFGEGSRLTVL.

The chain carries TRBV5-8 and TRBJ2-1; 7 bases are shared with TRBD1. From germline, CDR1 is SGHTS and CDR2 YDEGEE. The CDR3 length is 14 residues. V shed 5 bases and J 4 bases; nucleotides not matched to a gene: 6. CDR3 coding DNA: TGTGCCAGCAGAGAGACAGGGTTTTACAATGAGCAGTTCTTC. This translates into CASRETGFYNEQFF.

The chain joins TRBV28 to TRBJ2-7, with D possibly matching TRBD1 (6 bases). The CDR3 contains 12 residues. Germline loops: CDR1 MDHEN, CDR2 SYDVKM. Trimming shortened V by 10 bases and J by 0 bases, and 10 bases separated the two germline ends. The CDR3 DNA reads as TGTGCCACCTCAGGGGTCTCCTACGAGCAGTACTTC. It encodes CATSGVSYEQYF.

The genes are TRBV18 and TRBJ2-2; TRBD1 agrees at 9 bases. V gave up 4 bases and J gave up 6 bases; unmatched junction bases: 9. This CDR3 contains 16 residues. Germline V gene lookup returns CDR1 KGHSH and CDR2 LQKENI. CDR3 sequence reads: CASSLTGTGKPGELFF. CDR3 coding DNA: TGTGCCAGCTCACTAACCGGGACAGGGAAGCCCGGGGAGCTGTTTTTT.

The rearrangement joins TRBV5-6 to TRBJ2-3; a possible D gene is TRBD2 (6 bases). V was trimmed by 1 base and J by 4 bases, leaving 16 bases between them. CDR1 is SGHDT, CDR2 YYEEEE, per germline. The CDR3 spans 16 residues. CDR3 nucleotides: TGTGCCAGCAGCTTGCCTGCGGGGAAGTCTTCAGATACGCAGTATTTT. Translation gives CASSLPAGKSSDTQYF.

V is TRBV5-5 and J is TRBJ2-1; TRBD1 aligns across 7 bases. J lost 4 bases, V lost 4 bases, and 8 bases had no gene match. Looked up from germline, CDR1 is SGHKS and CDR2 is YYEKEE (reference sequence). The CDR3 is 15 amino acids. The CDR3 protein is CASSQDTGAYNEQFF. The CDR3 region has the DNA TGTGCCAGCAGCCAGGACACAGGGGCTTACAATGAGCAGTTCTTC. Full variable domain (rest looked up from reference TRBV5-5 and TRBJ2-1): DAGVTQSPTHLIKTRGQQVTLRCSPISGHKSVSWYQQVLGQGPQFIFQYYEKEERGRGNFPDRFSARQFPNYSSELNVNALLLGDSALYLCASSQDTGAYNEQFFGPGTRLTVL.

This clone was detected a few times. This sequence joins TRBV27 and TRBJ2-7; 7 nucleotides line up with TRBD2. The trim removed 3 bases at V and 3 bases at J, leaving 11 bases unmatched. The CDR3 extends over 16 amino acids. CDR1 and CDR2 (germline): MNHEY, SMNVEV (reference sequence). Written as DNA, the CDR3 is TGTGCCAGCAGTTTGCTAGCGGATACCCCCCTCTACGAGCAGTACTTC. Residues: CASSLLADTPLYEQYF.

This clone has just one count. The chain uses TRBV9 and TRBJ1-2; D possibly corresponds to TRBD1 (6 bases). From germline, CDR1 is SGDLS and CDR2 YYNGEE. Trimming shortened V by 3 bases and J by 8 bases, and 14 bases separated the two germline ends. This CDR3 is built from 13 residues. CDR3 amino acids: CASSEQGVEGYTF. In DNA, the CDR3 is TGTGCCAGCAGCGAACAGGGAGTGGAGGGCTACACCTTC.

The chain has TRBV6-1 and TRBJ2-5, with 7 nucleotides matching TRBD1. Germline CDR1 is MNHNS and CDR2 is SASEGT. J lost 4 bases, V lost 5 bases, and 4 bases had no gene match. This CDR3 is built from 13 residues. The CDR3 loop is CASSIPGGETQYF. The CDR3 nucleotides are TGTGCCAGCAGTATTCCAGGGGGAGAGACCCAGTACTTC.

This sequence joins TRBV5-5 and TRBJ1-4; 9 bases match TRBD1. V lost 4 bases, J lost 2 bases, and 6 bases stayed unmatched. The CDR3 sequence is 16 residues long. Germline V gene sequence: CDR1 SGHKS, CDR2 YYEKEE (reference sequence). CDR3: CASSPGTGWTNEKLFF. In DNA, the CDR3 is TGTGCCAGCAGCCCCGGGACAGGGTGGACTAATGAAAAACTGTTTTTT.

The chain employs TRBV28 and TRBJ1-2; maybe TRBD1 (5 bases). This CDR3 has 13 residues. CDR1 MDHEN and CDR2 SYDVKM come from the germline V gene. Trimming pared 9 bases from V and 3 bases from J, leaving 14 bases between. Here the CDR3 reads CASKPGEDYGYTF. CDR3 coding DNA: TGTGCCAGTAAGCCGGGGGAGGACTATGGCTACACCTTC.

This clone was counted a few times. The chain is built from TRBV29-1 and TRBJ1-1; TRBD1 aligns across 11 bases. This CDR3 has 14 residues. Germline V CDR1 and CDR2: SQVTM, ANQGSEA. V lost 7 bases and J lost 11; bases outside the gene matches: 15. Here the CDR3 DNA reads TGCAGCGCCGCGAGGGGGACAGGGGGTGACCATGCTTTCTTT. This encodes CSAARGTGGDHAFF. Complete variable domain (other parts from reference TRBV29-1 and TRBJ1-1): SAVISQKPSRDICQRGTSLTIQCQVDSQVTMMFWYRQQPGQSLTLIATANQGSEATYESGFVIDKFPISRPNLTFSTLTVSNMSPEDSSIYLCSAARGTGGDHAFFGQGTRLTVV.

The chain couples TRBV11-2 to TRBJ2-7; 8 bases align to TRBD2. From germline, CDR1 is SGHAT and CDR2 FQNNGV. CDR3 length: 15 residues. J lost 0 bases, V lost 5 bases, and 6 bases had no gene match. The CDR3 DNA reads TGTGCCAGCAGCACGGGGGGGGGCCCCTCCTACGAGCAGTACTTC. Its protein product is CASSTGGGPSYEQYF.

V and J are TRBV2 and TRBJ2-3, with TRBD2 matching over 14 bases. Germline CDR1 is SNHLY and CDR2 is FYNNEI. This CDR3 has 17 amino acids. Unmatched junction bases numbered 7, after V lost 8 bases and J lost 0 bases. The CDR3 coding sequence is TGTGCCAGCGGGACTAGCGGGGGAGCTTCTAGCACAGATACGCAGTATTTT. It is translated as CASGTSGGASSTDTQYF.

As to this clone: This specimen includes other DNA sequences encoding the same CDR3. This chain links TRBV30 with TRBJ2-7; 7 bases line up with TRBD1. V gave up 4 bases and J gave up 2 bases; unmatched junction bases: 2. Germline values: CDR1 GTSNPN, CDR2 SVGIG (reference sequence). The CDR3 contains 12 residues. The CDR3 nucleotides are TGTGCCTGGAAACAGGGGACCTACGAGCAGTACTTC. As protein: CAWKQGTYEQYF. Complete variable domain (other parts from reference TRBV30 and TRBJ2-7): SQTIHQWPATLVQPVGSPLSLECTVEGTSNPNLYWYRQAAGRGLQLLFYSVGIGQISSEVPQNLSASRPQDRQFILSSKKLLLSDSGFYLCAWKQGTYEQYFGPGTRLTVT.

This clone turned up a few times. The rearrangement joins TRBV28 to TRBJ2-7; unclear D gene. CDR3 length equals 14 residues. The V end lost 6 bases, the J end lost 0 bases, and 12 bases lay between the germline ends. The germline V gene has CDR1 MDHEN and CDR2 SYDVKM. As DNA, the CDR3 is TGTGCCAGCAGCTCCGTTAGTGTCTCCTACGAGCAGTACTTC. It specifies CASSSVSVSYEQYF.

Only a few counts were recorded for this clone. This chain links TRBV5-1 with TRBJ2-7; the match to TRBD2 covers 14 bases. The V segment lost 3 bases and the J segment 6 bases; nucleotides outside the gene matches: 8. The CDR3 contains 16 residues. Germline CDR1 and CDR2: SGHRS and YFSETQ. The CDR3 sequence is CASSWGTSGSFSEQYF. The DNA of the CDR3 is TGCGCCAGCAGCTGGGGGACTAGCGGGAGTTTCTCCGAGCAGTACTTC.

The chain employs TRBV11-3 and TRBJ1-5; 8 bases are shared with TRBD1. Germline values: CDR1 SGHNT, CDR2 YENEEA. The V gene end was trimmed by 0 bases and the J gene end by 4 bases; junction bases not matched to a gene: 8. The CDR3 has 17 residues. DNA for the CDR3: TGTGCCAGCAGCTTAGAAGGGACAGGAGCCCTTAATCAGCCCCAGCATTTT. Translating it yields CASSLEGTGALNQPQHF.

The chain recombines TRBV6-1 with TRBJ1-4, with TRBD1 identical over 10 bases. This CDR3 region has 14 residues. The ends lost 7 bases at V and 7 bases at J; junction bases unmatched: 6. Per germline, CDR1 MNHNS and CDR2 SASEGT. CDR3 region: CASKLTGGREKLFF. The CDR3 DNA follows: TGTGCCAGCAAACTGACAGGGGGCCGTGAAAAACTGTTTTTT.

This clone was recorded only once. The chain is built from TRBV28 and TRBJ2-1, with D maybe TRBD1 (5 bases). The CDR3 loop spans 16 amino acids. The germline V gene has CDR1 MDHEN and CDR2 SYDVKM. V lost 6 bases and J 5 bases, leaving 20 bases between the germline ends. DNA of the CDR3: TGTGCCAGCAGCTCGCCTGGCAGGGTAAATGACAATGAGCAGTTCTTC. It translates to CASSSPGRVNDNEQFF.

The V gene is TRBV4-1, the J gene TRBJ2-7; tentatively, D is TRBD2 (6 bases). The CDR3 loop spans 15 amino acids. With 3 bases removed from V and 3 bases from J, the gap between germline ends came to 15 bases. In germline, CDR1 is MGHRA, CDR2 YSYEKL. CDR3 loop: CASSHTGLPDYEQYF. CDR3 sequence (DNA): TGCGCCAGCAGCCATACGGGACTCCCGGACTACGAGCAGTACTTC.

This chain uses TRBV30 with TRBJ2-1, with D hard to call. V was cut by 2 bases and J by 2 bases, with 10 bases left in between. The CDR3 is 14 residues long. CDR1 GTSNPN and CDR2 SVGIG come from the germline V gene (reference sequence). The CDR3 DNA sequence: TGTGCCTGGAGTCTGTCCTTAGCCTACAATGAGCAGTTCTTC. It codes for CAWSLSLAYNEQFF. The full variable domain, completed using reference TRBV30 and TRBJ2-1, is SQTIHQWPATLVQPVGSPLSLECTVEGTSNPNLYWYRQAAGRGLQLLFYSVGIGQISSEVPQNLSASRPQDRQFILSSKKLLLSDSGFYLCAWSLSLAYNEQFFGPGTRLTVL.

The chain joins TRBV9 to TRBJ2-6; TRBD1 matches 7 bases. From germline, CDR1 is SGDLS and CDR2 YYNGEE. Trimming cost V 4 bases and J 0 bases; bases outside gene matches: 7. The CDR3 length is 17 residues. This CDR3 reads CASSPRTGSSGANVLTF. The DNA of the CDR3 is TGTGCCAGCAGCCCCAGGACAGGTTCCTCTGGGGCCAACGTCCTGACTTTC.